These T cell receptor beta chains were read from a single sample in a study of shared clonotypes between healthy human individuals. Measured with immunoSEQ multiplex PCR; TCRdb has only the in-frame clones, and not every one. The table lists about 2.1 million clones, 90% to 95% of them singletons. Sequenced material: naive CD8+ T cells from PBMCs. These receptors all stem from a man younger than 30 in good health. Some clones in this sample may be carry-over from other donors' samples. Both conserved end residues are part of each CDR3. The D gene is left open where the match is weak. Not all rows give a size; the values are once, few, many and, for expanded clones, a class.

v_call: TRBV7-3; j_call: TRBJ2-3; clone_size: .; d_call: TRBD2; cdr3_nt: TGTGCCAGCAGCTCGGGGGGGTCGAAGTATTTT; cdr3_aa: CASSSGGSKYF
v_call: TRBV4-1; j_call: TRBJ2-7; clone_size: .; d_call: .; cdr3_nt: TGCGCCAGCAGCCAGACCCCAGGGGTTCAAATCTACGAGCAGTACTTC; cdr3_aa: CASSQTPGVQIYEQYF
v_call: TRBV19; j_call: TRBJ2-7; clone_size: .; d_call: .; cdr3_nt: TGTGCCAGTAGTTCCCTCGACAGTTCCCTGCACTACGAGCAGTACTTC; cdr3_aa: CASSSLDSSLHYEQYF
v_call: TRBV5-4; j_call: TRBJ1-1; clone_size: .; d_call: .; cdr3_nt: TGTGCCAGCAGCTTGGATTCCCACCAGGTTGAAGCTTTCTTT; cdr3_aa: CASSLDSHQVEAFF
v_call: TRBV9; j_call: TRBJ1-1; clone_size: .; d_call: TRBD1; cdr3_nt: TGTGCCAGCAGCGCCCTCTTCAGGACAGGGGCTGCCGAAGCTTTCTTT; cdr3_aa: CASSALFRTGAAEAFF
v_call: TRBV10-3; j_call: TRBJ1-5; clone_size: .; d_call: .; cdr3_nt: TGTGCCATCAGTGAGTGGGGAGGAAATCAGCCCCAGCATTTT; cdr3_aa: CAISEWGGNQPQHF
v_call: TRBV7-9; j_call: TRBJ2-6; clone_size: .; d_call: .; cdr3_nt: TGTGCCAGCAGCGGATACAGCGACCCTGGGGCCAACGTCCTGACTTTC; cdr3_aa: CASSGYSDPGANVLTF
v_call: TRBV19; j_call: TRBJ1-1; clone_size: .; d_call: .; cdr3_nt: TGTGCCAGTAGTACCCCCTCCCCGGGGGCTGGGACTGAAGCTTTCTTT; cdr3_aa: CASSTPSPGAGTEAFF
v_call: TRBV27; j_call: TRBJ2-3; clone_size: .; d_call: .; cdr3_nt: TGTGCCAGCAGTTTACTAGGGGGAGGGGTAGATACGCAGTATTTT; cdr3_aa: CASSLLGGGVDTQYF
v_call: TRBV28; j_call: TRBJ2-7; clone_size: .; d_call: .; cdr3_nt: TGTGCCAGCACTATCGGTGGGGGGCCCGAGCAGTACTTC; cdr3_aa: CASTIGGGPEQYF
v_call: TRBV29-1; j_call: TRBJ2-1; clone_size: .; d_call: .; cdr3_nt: TGCAGCGTTGCGTTTCTGGAGTCAGCTTGGGGCAATGAGCAGTTCTTC; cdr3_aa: CSVAFLESAWGNEQFF
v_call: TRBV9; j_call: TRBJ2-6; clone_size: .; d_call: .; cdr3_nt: TGTGCCAGCAGCGGTTGGACCGACTCTGGGGCCAACGTCCTGACTTTC; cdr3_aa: CASSGWTDSGANVLTF
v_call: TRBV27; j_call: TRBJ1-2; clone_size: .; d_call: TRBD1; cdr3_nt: TGTGCCAGCAGTTCCGTCCAGACCACAGGGGACTATGGCTACACCTTC; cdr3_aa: CASSSVQTTGDYGYTF
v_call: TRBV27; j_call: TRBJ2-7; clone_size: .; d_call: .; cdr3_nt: TGTGCCAGCTCCGAACTGGGGAACGAGCAGTACTTC; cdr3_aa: CASSELGNEQYF
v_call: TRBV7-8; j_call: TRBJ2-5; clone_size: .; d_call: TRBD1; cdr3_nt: TGTGCCAGCAGCGCACGACAGGGTTTTGCGGAGACCCAGTACTTC; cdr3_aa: CASSARQGFAETQYF
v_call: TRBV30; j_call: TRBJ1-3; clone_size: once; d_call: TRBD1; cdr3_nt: TGTGCCTGGACGTTCGGACAGGGGGCAAGATATGGAAACACCATATATTTT; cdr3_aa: CAWTFGQGARYGNTIYF
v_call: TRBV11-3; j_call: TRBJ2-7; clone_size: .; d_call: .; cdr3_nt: TGTGCCAGCAGCTTAGGAACCGGGACCCTATTCGAGCAGTACTTC; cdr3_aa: CASSLGTGTLFEQYF
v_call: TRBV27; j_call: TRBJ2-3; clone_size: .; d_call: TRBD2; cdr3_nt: TGTGCCAGCACCTTGCTCCTAGCGGGAGGGCCATCAGATACGCAGTATTTT; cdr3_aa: CASTLLLAGGPSDTQYF
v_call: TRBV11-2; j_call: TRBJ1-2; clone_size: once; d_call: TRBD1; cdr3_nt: TGTGCCAGCAGCTTAGGCAGGGGGCCCTATGGCTACACCTTC; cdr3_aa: CASSLGRGPYGYTF
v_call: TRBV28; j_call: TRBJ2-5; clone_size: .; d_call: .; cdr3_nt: TGTGCCAGCAGTTTTTGGCTTAGGGCCCCGGGCCAAGAGACCCAGTACTTC; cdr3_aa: CASSFWLRAPGQETQYF
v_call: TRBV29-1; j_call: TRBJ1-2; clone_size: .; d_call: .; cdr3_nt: TGCAGCGTTGAGACGGGGAGCACGGACTATGGCTACACCTTC; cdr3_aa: CSVETGSTDYGYTF
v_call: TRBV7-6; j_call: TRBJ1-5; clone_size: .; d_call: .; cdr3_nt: TGTGCCAGCACCCCACAGGGCCCCCGGCCCCAGCATTTT; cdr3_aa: CASTPQGPRPQHF
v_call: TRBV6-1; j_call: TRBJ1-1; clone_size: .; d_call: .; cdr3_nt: TGTGCCAGCAGTGAAGTGGGGTCGAACACTGAAGCTTTCTTT; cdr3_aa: CASSEVGSNTEAFF
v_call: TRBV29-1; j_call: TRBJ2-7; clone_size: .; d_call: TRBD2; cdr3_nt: TGCAGCGTTGACATAAGCGGGAAGAGCTCCTACGAGCAGTACTTC; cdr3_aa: CSVDISGKSSYEQYF
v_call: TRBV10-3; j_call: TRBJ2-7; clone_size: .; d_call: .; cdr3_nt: TGTGCCATCAGTGAGCTTTACGAGCAGTACTTC; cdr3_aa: CAISELYEQYF
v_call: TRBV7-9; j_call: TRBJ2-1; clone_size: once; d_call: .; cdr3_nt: TGTGCCAGCAGTGTGACGGATGAGCAGTTCTTC; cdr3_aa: CASSVTDEQFF
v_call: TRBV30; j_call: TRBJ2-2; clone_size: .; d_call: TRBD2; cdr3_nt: TGTGCCTGGAGGGGAGGGTACGGCGGGGAGCTGTTTTTT; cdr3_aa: CAWRGGYGGELFF
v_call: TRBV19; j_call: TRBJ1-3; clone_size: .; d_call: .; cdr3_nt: TGTGCCAGTAGTCCCCTCCTTCGACTGACAGACGGAAACACCATATATTTT; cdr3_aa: CASSPLLRLTDGNTIYF
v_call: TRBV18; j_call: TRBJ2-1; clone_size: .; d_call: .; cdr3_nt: TGTGCCAGCTCATCTGACAGGGACTCCCTTAATGAGCAGTTCTTC; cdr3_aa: CASSSDRDSLNEQFF
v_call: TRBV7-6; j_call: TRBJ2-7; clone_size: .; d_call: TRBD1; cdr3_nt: TGTGCCAGCAGCATTACTCCCGGACAGGGGGCATCCTACGAGCAGTACTTC; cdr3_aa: CASSITPGQGASYEQYF
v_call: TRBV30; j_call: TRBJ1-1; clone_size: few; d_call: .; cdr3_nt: TGTGCCTCAGGTCCGGCCATGAACACTGAAGCTTTCTTT; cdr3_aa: CASGPAMNTEAFF
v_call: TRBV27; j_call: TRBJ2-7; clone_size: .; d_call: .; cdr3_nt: TGTGCCAGCAGTTTTATAGGTGGATCCTACGAGCAGTACTTC; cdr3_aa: CASSFIGGSYEQYF
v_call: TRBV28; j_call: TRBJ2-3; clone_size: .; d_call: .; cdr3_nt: TGTGCCAGCAGTTTATGGAGTCTCGCAGATACGCAGTATTTT; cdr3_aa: CASSLWSLADTQYF
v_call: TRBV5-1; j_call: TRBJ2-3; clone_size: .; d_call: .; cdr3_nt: TGCGCCAGCAGCGAGCCTCTGGCGGGACGAACAGATACGCAGTATTTT; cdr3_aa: CASSEPLAGRTDTQYF
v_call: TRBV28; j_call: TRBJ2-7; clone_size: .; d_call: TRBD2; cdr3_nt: TGTGCCAGCAGTGAAACTAGCGGGAGCTCCTACGAGCAGTACTTC; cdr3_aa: CASSETSGSSYEQYF
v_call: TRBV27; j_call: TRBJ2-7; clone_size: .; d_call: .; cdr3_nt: TGTGCCAGCAGCCCCCAATTGCTCGGCCCCTTATACGAGCAGTACTTC; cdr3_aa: CASSPQLLGPLYEQYF
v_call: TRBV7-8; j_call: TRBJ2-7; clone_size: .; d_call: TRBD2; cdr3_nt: TGTGCCAGCAGCTTACAATTCTGGGACGGCGGGACTAGCGAGCCGGACGAGCAGTACTTC; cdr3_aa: CASSLQFWDGGTSEPDEQYF
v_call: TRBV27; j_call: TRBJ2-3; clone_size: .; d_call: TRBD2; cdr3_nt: TGTGCCAGCAGCCCGCTCGCGGGAGTCACAGATACGCAGTATTTT; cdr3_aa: CASSPLAGVTDTQYF